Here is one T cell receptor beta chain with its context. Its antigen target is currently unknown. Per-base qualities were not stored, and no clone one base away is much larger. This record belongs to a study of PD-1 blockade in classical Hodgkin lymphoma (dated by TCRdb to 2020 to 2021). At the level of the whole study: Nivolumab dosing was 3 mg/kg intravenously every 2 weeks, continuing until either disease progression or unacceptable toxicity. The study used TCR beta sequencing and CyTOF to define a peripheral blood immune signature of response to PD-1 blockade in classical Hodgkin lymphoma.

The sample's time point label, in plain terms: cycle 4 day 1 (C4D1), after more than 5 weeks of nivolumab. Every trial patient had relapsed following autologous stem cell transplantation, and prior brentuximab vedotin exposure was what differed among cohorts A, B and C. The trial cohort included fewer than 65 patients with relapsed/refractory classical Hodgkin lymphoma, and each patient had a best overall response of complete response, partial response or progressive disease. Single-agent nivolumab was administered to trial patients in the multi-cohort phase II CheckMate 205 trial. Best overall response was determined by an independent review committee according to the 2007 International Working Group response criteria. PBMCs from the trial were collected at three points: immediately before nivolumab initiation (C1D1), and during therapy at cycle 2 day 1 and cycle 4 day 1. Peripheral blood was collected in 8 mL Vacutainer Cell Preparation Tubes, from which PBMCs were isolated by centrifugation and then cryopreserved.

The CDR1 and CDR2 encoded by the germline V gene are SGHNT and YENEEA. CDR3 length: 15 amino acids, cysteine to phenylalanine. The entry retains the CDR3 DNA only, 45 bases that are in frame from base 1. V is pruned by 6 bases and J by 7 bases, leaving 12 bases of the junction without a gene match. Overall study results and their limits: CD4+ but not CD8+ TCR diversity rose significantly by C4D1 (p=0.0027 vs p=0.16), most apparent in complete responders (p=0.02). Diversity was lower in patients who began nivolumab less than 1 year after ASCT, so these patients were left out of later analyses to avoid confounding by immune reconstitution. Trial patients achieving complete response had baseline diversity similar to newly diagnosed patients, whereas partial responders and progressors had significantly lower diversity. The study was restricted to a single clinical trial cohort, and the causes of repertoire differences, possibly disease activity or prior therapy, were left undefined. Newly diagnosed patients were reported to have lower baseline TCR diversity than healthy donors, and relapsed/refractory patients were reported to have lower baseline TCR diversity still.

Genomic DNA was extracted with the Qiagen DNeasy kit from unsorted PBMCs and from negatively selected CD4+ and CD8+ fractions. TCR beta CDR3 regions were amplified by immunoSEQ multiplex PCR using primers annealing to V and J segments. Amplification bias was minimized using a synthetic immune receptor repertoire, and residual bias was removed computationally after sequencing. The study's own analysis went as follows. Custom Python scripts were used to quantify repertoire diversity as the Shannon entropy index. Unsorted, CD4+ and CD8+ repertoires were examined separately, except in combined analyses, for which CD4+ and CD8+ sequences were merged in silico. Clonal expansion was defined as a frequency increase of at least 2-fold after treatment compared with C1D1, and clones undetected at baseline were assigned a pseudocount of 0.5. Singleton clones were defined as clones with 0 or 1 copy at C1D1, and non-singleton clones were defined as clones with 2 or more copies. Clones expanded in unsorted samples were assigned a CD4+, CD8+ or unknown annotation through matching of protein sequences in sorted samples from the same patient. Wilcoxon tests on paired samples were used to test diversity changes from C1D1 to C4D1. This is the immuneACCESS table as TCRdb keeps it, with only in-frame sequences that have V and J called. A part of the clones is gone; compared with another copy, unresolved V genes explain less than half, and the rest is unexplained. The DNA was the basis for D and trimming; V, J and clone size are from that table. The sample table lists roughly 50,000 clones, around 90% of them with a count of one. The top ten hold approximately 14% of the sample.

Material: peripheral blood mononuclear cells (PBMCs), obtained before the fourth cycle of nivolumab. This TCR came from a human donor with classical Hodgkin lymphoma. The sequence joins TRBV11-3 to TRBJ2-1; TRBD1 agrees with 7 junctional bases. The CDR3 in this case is CASRPTGAHRNEQFF. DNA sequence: TGTGCCAGCAGACCAACAGGGGCCCATAGGAATGAGCAGTTCTTC.